Each of the 6 T cell receptor beta chains below was sequenced from the same sample in a study of regulatory T cells in long-lasting Graves disease. Documented time point: newly diagnosed GD, antithyroid drugs for less than 3 months. PBMCs provided the RNA from which the TCR library was made. Building the TCR beta libraries relied on iRepertoire HTBI primers, and CDR3 regions underwent Arm-PCR. Using its own MiXCR run on the multiplex PCR reads, TCRdb lists one record per CDR3 protein. The sample lists 400,000 to 450,000 distinct CDR3 sequences, roughly 15% occurring once. These data also featured in a second study, about T cells in Graves' hyperthyroidism and ophthalmopathy.

The sequencing here drew on peripheral blood mononuclear cells (PBMCs), taken at new diagnosis, from a patient treated with antithyroid drugs. Receptor source: a woman in her 30s with Graves disease.

The sample holds one count of this clonotype. The J gene is TRBJ2-1, the V gene TRBV19; 9 nucleotides match TRBD1. V lost 6 bases and J lost 8; bases outside the gene matches: 5. Per germline, CDR1 LNHDA and CDR2 SQIVND (reference sequence). This CDR3 has 13 amino acids. This chain's CDR3 is CASSHRGHDEQFF. Written as DNA, the CDR3 is TGTGCCAGTAGCCACAGGGGGCACGATGAGCAGTTCTTC.

In regard to this clonotype: A much larger clone differs from this one at a single base, so this may be a read error. V is TRBV9 and J is TRBJ2-4, with 10 bases fitting TRBD2. The end of the DNA is better explained by TRBJ2-1, so the J call may be wrong. The CDR3 is 15 residues long. Germline V lookup: CDR1 SGDLS, CDR2 YYNGEE. CDR3 bases: TGTGCCGGCAGCGTCTGGGCTAGCGGGAGTAATGAGCAGTTCTTC. Amino acid sequence: CAGSVWASGSNEQFF.

This clonotype appeared many times. The rearrangement uses TRBV6-1 and TRBJ2-6; D is uncertain. The CDR3 spans 13 residues. V lost 6 bases and J lost 3, with 6 bases in between. CDR1 is MNHNS, CDR2 SASEGT, per germline. Written as DNA, the CDR3 is TGTGCCAGCAGACGAAGTGGGGCCAACGTCCTGACTTTC. As protein: CASRRSGANVLTF.

This clonotype was observed a handful of times. This CDR3 is CASSPERGTQYF. The CDR3 nucleotides are TGTGCCAGCAGCCCAGAGCGGGGGACCCAGTACTTC. The V gene is TRBV28, the J gene TRBJ2-5; 7 bases line up with TRBD2. The CDR3 sequence is 12 residues long. Germline CDR1 MDHEN, CDR2 SYDVKM. The V segment lost 6 bases and the J segment 7 bases; nucleotides outside the gene matches: 5.

This clonotype came up many times. V is TRBV10-2 and J is TRBJ1-5; D remains ambiguous. The CDR3 loop spans 13 amino acids. Trimming stripped 0 bases from V and 9 bases from J, with 9 bases between. Germline V gene sequence: CDR1 WSHSY, CDR2 SAAADI. The CDR3 DNA reads as TGCGCCAGCAGTGAGTCGATGAGAGGGCCCCAGCATTTT. Its protein is CASSESMRGPQHF.

This clonotype was detected ten times or more. The genes are TRBV30 and TRBJ2-7; 10 positions agree with TRBD1. The ends lost 5 bases at V and 5 bases at J; junction bases unmatched: 6. Looked up from germline, CDR1 is GTSNPN and CDR2 is SVGIG (reference sequence). The CDR3 has 13 amino acids. The CDR3 region has the DNA TGTGCCTGGGACAGGGGGCTCATGAACGAGCAGTACTTC. Translated: CAWDRGLMNEQYF.